This paragraph covers one TCR beta chain sequence. Via MiXCR, TCRdb re-called the RT-PCR reads, giving one row per CDR3 protein. The sample carries about 680,000 distinct CDR3 sequences, more than 13% recorded once. This CDR3 region has 19 residues. After removal of 0 bases from V and 8 bases from J, the junction contained 13 bases not matched to a gene. Germline V gene lookup returns CDR1 SGDLS and CDR2 YYNGEE. The sequence was collected from a female donor in good health, serving as a healthy control. Sequencing was performed on memory CD4+ T cells from blood. The chain recombines TRBV9 with TRBJ2-1, with TRBD2 matching over 14 bases. The CDR3 coding sequence is TGTGCCAGCAGCGTAGTCCCGGAGGGGGGACTAGCGGGAGAAGATGAGCAGTTCTTC. Protein: CASSVVPEGGLAGEDEQFF.